The rows below give T cell receptor beta chains drawn from one sample of a study of blood T cells in healthy people across ages. A single record per CDR3 protein comes from TCRdb applying MiXCR to the 5' RACE reads. The top ten hold 10% to 15% of the sample, which has fewer than 900,000 distinct CDR3 sequences, roughly 35% seen once. Sequenced: blood. All receptors come from a man aged 18-30 years in good health. The CDR3 runs from the conserved cysteine through the conserved F or W. A D gene is named only where the DNA matches it firmly. Clone size is stated in some rows and not others, as once, few, many or a class when expanded.

V gene	CDR3 length	D gene	J gene	clone size	CDR3 protein	CDR3 DNA
TRBV20-1	14	.	TRBJ1-5	once	CSARKGGSDQPRHF	TGCAGTGCTAGAAAAGGGGGAAGTGATCAGCCCCGGCATTTT
TRBV7-9	15	.	TRBJ1-2	.	CASSFAQDHRKGYTF	TGTGCCAGCAGCTTCGCACAGGACCACAGGAAAGGCTACACCTTC
TRBV7-9	14	.	TRBJ2-7	many	CASSWVEQGYEQYF	TGTGCCAGCAGCTGGGTGGAGCAAGGGTACGAGCAGTACTTC
TRBV6-5	13	TRBD2	TRBJ2-7	.	CASSRDYPYEQYF	TGTGCCAGCAGCCGGGACTATCCCTACGAGCAGTACTTC
TRBV5-1	15	.	TRBJ2-2	.	CASSLSQGSTGELFF	TGCGCCAGCAGTTTAAGCCAGGGGAGCACCGGGGAGCTGTTTTTT
TRBV4-1	16	.	TRBJ1-4	.	CASSQVTAPTNEKLFF	TGCGCCAGCAGCCAGGTGACCGCCCCAACTAATGAAAAACTGTTTTTT
TRBV5-8	14	.	TRBJ1-1	few	CASSPGRGRGEAFF	TGTGCCAGCAGCCCGGGACGGGGGCGGGGTGAAGCTTTCTTT
TRBV5-1	17	.	TRBJ2-1	.	CTSSPQARAFMDNEQFF	TGCACCAGCAGCCCCCAGGCCAGGGCCTTTATGGACAATGAGCAGTTCTTC
TRBV20-1	15	.	TRBJ2-3	.	CSARSLTGRTDTQYF	TGCAGTGCTAGATCCCTCACAGGGAGGACAGATACGCAGTATTTT
TRBV10-3	14	.	TRBJ2-7	many	CAISEGVGPYEQYF	TGTGCCATCAGTGAGGGGGTAGGGCCCTACGAGCAGTACTTC
TRBV6-6	17	TRBD2	TRBJ2-5	.	CASSLLKRGPRQETQYF	TGTGCCAGCAGCTTACTTAAGCGGGGGCCTCGCCAAGAGACCCAGTACTTC
TRBV20-1	14	TRBD1	TRBJ2-3	.	CSARPGTGAYTQYF	TGCAGTGCTAGACCCGGGACAGGGGCCTATACGCAGTATTTT
TRBV9	13	.	TRBJ2-1	.	CASSVGLANEQFF	TGTGCCAGCAGCGTAGGGCTAGCAAACGAGCAGTTCTTC
TRBV6-5	15	TRBD1	TRBJ1-1	.	CASSYSRTGNTEAFF	TGTGCCAGCAGTTACTCGAGGACAGGAAACACTGAAGCTTTCTTT
TRBV20-1	14	TRBD1	TRBJ1-5	.	CSALPGTGVQPQHF	TGCAGTGCCCTCCCCGGGACAGGGGTCCAGCCCCAGCATTTT
TRBV20-1	13	.	TRBJ1-2	.	CSAAATSFSGYTF	TGCAGTGCGGCAGCTACGTCGTTTTCCGGCTACACCTTC
TRBV4-1	16	.	TRBJ1-5	many	CASSQAGPPSNQPQHF	TGCGCCAGCAGCCAGGCAGGGCCGCCCTCTAATCAGCCCCAGCATTTT
TRBV20-1	13	.	TRBJ2-1	.	CSARGRGQNEQFF	TGCAGTGCTAGAGGGAGGGGGCAGAATGAGCAGTTCTTC
TRBV25-1	11	.	TRBJ2-7	once	CASSETNEQYF	TGTGCCAGCAGTGAAACCAATGAGCAGTACTTC
TRBV7-9	14	.	TRBJ1-1	.	CASSLAPTNTEAFF	TGTGCCAGCAGCTTAGCGCCTACCAACACTGAAGCTTTCTTT
TRBV5-1	15	TRBD1	TRBJ2-1	.	CASSTGGDSYNEQFF	TGCGCCAGCAGCACAGGGGGCGACTCCTACAATGAGCAGTTCTTC
TRBV10-3	17	.	TRBJ2-2	.	CAISEPERDTNTGELFF	TGTGCCATCAGTGAGCCGGAGAGAGACACGAACACCGGGGAGCTGTTTTTT
TRBV25-1	16	.	TRBJ1-6	.	CASSRQANAYNSPLHF	TGTGCCAGCAGTCGACAGGCCAACGCCTATAATTCACCCCTCCACTTT
TRBV28	14	.	TRBJ1-5	.	CASLTVGRNQPQHF	TGTGCCAGCCTTACGGTCGGGCGCAATCAGCCCCAGCATTTT
TRBV6-2/TRBV6-3	15	TRBD1	TRBJ2-3	.	CASTTPGQGTDTQYF	TGTGCCAGCACTACTCCGGGACAGGGCACAGATACGCAGTATTTT
TRBV12-3/TRBV12-4	13	.	TRBJ2-5	.	CASSLVEVETQYF	TGTGCCAGCAGTTTAGTGGAAGTTGAGACCCAGTACTTC
TRBV29-1	13	.	TRBJ2-5	few	CSVELVGKETQYF	TGCAGCGTTGAATTGGTGGGGAAAGAGACCCAGTACTTC
TRBV4-2	16	.	TRBJ1-5	few	CASSLRWADSNQPQHF	TGTGCCAGCAGCCTTCGTTGGGCGGATAGCAATCAGCCCCAGCATTTT
TRBV12-3/TRBV12-4	15	.	TRBJ2-3	.	CASSPFGQPTDTEYF	TGTGCCAGCAGTCCCTTTGGACAGCCCACAGATACGGAGTATTTT
TRBV20-1	14	.	TRBJ1-1	few	CSASRFGIRTEAFF	TGCAGTGCTAGTCGGTTTGGCATAAGGACTGAAGCTTTCTTT
TRBV28	13	.	TRBJ2-5	many	CASSSGPVETQYF	TGTGCCAGCTCATCGGGGCCGGTGGAGACCCAGTACTTC
TRBV7-9	15	.	TRBJ2-7	.	CASSPGRSGFREQYF	TGTGCCAGCAGCCCAGGGCGTTCCGGATTCCGGGAGCAGTACTTC
TRBV5-1	15	TRBD2	TRBJ2-3	many	CASSFAGLGGDTQYF	TGCGCCAGCAGCTTCGCGGGACTAGGAGGAGATACGCAGTATTTT
TRBV14	17	.	TRBJ2-6	few	CASSQQSGTPGANVLTF	TGTGCCAGCAGCCAACAATCCGGGACGCCTGGGGCCAACGTCCTGACTTTC
TRBV20-1	13	.	TRBJ1-6	many	CSAKNLGGSPLHF	TGCAGTGCTAAGAATTTGGGAGGATCACCCCTCCACTTT
TRBV7-6	16	.	TRBJ1-3	.	CASSPTSSGHRNTIYF	TGTGCCAGCAGCCCAACCAGTTCTGGGCACCGAAACACCATATATTTT
TRBV4-3	18	TRBD2	TRBJ2-1	.	CASSQEVGNSGGLGEQFF	TGCGCCAGCAGCCAAGAAGTTGGAAATAGCGGGGGTTTAGGTGAGCAGTTCTTC
TRBV12-3/TRBV12-4	13	.	TRBJ2-2	few	CASIPGTSGELFF	TGTGCCAGCATACCCGGGACTTCCGGGGAGCTGTTTTTT
TRBV10-3	14	.	TRBJ1-6	.	CAIRAPGASSPLHF	TGTGCCATCAGGGCTCCGGGGGCGAGTTCACCCCTCCACTTT
TRBV20-1	13	.	TRBJ1-1	.	CSALKAMNTEAFF	TGCAGTGCTCTCAAGGCGATGAACACTGAAGCTTTCTTT
TRBV9	14	.	TRBJ2-1	.	CASSVDSFDNEQFF	TGTGCCAGCAGCGTAGACAGTTTCGACAATGAGCAGTTCTTC
TRBV12-3/TRBV12-4	17	TRBD1	TRBJ1-6	.	CASSFDRVRRGNSPLHF	TGTGCCAGCAGTTTCGACAGGGTTAGAAGGGGTAATTCACCCCTCCACTTT
TRBV18	16	.	TRBJ1-2	.	CASSPQPTGTNYGYTF	TGTGCCAGCTCACCGCAACCTACAGGGACTAACTATGGCTACACCTTC
TRBV18	14	.	TRBJ1-1	few	CASSPAAQNTEAFF	TGTGCCAGCTCACCGGCAGCGCAGAACACTGAAGCTTTCTTT
TRBV12-3/TRBV12-4	14	.	TRBJ2-5	.	CASSRGDRQETQYF	TGTGCCAGCAGCAGGGGGGACAGACAAGAGACCCAGTACTTC
TRBV20-1	14	.	TRBJ1-1	.	CSAKAWQINTEAFF	TGCAGTGCTAAGGCGTGGCAGATTAACACTGAAGCTTTCTTT
TRBV6-5	12	.	TRBJ2-7	many	CASTSPIGEQYF	TGTGCCAGCACTTCCCCCATAGGCGAGCAGTACTTC
TRBV12-3/TRBV12-4	12	.	TRBJ2-7	.	CASSPAAGEQYF	TGTGCCAGCAGCCCCGCGGCGGGCGAGCAGTACTTC